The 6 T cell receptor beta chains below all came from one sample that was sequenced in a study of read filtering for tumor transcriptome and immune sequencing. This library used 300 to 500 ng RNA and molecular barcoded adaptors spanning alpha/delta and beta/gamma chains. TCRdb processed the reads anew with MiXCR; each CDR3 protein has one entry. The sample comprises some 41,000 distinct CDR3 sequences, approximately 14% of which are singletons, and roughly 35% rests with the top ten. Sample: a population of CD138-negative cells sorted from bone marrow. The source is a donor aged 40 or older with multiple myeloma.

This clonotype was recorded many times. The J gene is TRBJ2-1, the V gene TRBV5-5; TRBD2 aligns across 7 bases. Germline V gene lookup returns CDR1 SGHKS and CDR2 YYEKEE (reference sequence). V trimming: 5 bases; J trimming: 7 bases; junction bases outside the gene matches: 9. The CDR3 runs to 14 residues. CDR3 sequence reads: CASRSSGGRNEQFF. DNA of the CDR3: TGTGCCAGCAGGTCTAGCGGAGGTAGGAATGAGCAGTTCTTC.

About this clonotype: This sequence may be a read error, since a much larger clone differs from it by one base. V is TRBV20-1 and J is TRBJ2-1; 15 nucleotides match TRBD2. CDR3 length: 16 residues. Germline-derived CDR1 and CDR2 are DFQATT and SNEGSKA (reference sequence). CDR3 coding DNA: TGCAGTGCTCCGCGGACTAGCGGGAGGGCCGGGGATGAGCAGATCTTC. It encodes CSAPRTSGRAGDEQIF.

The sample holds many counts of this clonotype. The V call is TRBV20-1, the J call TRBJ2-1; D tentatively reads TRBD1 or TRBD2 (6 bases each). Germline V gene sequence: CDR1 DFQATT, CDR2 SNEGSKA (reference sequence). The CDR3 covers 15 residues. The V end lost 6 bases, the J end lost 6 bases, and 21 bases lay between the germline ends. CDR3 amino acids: CSAMYGGDKGNEQFF. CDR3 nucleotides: TGCAGTGCGATGTATGGAGGGGACAAAGGCAATGAGCAGTTCTTC.

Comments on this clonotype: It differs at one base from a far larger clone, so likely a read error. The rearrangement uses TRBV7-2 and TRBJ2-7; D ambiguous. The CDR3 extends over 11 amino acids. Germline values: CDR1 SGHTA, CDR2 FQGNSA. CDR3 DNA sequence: TGTGCCAGCAGCTCGGGCGACGAGCAGCACTTC. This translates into CASSSGDEQHF.

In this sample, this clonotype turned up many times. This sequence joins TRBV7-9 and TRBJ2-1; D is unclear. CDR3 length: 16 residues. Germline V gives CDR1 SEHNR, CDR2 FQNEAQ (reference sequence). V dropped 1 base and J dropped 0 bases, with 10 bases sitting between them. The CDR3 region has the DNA TGTGCCAGCAGCTTAGTAGGCCGCAGCTCCTACAATGAGCAGTTCTTC. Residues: CASSLVGRSSYNEQFF. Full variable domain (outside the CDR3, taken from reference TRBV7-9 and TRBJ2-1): DTGVSQNPRHKITKRGQNVTFRCDPISEHNRLYWYRQTLGQGPEFLTYFQNEAQLEKSRLLSDRFSAERPKGSFSTLEIQRTEQGDSAMYLCASSLVGRSSYNEQFFGPGTRLTVL.

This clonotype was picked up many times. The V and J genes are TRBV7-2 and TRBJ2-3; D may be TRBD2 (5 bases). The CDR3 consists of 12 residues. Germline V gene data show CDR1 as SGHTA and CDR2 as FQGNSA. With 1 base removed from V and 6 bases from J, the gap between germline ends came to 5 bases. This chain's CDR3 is CASSLGRDTQYF. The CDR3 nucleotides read TGTGCCAGCAGCTTAGGGAGGGATACGCAGTATTTT.